The sequence of this T cell receptor (beta chain) was determined in a study of beta chain features in type 1 diabetes. A few counts support this clone. Its matching antigen is unknown. Study results and caveats: Patients with Type 1 diabetes showed moderately but significantly shorter TCRB CDR3s in all four CD4+ subsets.

CDR1 and CDR2 from the germline V gene are SGHRS and YFSETQ. This CDR3 contains 13 residues. Trimming took 2 bases from V and 3 from J, leaving 8 bases between them. Every isolated RNA sample was fully reverse transcribed, so sequencing captured expressed TCRB transcripts. Sequencing used immunoSEQ multiplex PCR; TCRdb keeps in-frame clones, though not all of them. The sample lists around 150,000 clones; around 8.6% were seen once. The V gene is TRBV5-1, the J gene TRBJ1-2; D gene unclear. Sequencing was performed on central memory CD4+ T cells from blood. The source is a young woman with type 1 diabetes. CDR3 sequence (DNA): TGCGCCAGCAGCTTCTCCGGGGACTATGGCTACACCTTC. Encoded protein: CASSFSGDYGYTF.